This T cell receptor beta chain appears in the sequencing data of a study of OX40 agonist ivuxolimab in advanced cancers. On this clone itself: No antigen is known for it.

Here immunoSEQ multiplex PCR was the method, and the copy in TCRdb shows in-frame clones only, minus some. Found here are some 60,000 clones, around nine tenths of them singletons; the top ten hold around 1%. Study outcomes and limitations: The expanded peripheral T cells' antigen specificity was not determined.

V was trimmed by 4 bases and J by 6 bases, leaving 10 bases between them. The germline V gene has CDR1 MDHEN and CDR2 SYDVKM. This CDR3 has 12 amino acids. The sequencing used CD4+ or CD8+ T cells sorted from blood, collected in a trial of the OX40 agonist ivuxolimab. The source is an adult with an advanced solid tumor such as melanoma, head and neck, liver or kidney cancer. The chain joins TRBV28 to TRBJ2-7; no definite D call. CDR3 protein: CASSSGWAEQYF. The CDR3, as DNA: TGTGCCAGCAGTTCCGGATGGGCCGAGCAGTACTTC.